The subject of this entry is one T cell receptor beta chain. This sample stems from a study of blood T cell repertoires in COVID-19. Clones were sequenced by immunoSEQ multiplex PCR, and TCRdb holds only the in-frame ones, with some missing. The sample consists of under 70,000 clones, approximately 80% of them appearing once. The receptor was isolated from a woman older than 75 with acute or convalescent COVID-19. Sequenced sample: peripheral blood.

The CDR3 DNA follows: TGTGCCAGTAGTATAGTAGGCCGAGGGGGCTCTGGAAACACCATATATTTT. Its protein product is CASSIVGRGGSGNTIYF. V usage is TRBV19 and J usage is TRBJ1-3; D perhaps matches TRBD1 (6 bases). The CDR3 is 17 amino acids. Trimming stripped 1 base from V and 0 bases from J, with 13 bases between. The germline V gene encodes CDR1 LNHDA and CDR2 SQIVND (reference sequence). Complete variable domain (other parts from reference TRBV19 and TRBJ1-3): DGGITQSPKYLFRKEGQNVTLSCEQNLNHDAMYWYRQDPGQGLRLIYYSQIVNDFQKGDIAEGYSVSREKKESFPLTVTSAQKNPTAFYLCASSIVGRGGSGNTIYFGEGSWLTVV.